The T cell receptor beta chain described here comes from a study of T cells in Graves' hyperthyroidism and ophthalmopathy. About the study: Peripheral blood was collected at initial diagnosis, before any treatment.

Using RNA transcripts as the source, TCR beta CDR3 regions were amplified. In the first-round RT-PCR of the TCR CDR3, the HTBI primer set was used. TCRdb redid the calling of the multiplex PCR reads with MiXCR, one entry per CDR3 protein. The sample consists of approximately 870,000 distinct CDR3 sequences, around 39% of them appearing once. Newly diagnosed hyperthyroidism, duration under 2 months, in patients aged 18 to 65. The CDR3 covers 15 residues. After removal of 5 bases from V and 6 bases from J, the junction contained 9 bases not matched to a gene. In germline, CDR1 is SEHNR, CDR2 FQNEAQ (reference sequence).

The source of this sequence is a man in his late teens or twenties with Graves' hyperthyroidism. Sample: blood. The rearrangement links TRBV7-9 to TRBJ2-1, with 8 bases identical to TRBD2. The CDR3 here is CASSPSAGETNEQFF. In DNA form, the CDR3 reads TGTGCCAGCAGCCCCTCAGCGGGAGAGACCAATGAGCAGTTCTTC.